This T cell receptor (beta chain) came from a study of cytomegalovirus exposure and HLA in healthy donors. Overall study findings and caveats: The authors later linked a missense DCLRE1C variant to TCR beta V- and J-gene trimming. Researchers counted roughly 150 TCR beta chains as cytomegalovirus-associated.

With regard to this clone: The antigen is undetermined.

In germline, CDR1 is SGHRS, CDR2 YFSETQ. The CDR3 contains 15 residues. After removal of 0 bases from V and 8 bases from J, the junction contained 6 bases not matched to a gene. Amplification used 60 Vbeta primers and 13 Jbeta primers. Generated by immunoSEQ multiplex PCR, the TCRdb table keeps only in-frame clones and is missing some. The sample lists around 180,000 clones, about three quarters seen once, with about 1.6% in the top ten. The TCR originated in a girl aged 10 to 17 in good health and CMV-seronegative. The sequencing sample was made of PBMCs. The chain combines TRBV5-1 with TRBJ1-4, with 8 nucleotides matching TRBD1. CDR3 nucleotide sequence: TGCGCCAGCAGCTTGGCCACAGGGGGAGGCGAAAAACTGTTTTTT. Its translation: CASSLATGGGEKLFF.